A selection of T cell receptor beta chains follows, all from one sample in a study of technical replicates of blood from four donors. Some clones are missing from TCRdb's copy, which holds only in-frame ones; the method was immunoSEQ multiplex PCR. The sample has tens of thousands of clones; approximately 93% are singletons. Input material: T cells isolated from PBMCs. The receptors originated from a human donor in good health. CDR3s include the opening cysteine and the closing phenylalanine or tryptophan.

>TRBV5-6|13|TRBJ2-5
CASSADRGETQYF
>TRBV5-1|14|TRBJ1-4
CASSLTGGNEKLFF
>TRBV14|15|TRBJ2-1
CASSLLAGSGDEQFF
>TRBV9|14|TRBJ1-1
CASSAGGGLTEAFF
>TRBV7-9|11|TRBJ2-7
CASSVRDEQYF
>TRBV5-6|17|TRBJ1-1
CASSHRQGVPMNTEAFF
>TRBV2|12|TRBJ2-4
CASRQDRNIQYF
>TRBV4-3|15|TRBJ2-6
CASSQDSSGANVLTF
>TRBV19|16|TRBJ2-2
CASSLTGTSSWGELFF
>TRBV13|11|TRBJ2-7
CASSSSREQYF
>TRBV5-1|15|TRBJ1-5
CASSTGTGFNQPQHF
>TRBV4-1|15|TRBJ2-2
CASSHLSVDTGELFF
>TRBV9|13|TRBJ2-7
CASSLGLANEQYF
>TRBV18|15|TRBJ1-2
CASSPRQERDSGYTF
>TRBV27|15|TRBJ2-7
CASRPSGTRLNEQYF
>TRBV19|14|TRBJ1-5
CASGPGQGNQPQHF
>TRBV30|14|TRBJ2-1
CAWRGAGIYNEQFF
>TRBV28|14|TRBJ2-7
CASSFRAGGNEQYF
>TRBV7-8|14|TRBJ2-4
CASSLAPIGNIQYF
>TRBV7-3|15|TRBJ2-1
CASSLGASAYNEQFF
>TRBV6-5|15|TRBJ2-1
CASTDPGQGNNEQFF
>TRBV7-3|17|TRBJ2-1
CASSFSSSASGYNEQFF
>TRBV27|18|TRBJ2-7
CASSSTGTSGRASYEQYF
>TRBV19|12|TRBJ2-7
CASGDRAYEQYF
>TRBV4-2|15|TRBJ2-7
CASSPSEASSYEQYF
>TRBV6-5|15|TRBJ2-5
CASGMVAGGGETQYF